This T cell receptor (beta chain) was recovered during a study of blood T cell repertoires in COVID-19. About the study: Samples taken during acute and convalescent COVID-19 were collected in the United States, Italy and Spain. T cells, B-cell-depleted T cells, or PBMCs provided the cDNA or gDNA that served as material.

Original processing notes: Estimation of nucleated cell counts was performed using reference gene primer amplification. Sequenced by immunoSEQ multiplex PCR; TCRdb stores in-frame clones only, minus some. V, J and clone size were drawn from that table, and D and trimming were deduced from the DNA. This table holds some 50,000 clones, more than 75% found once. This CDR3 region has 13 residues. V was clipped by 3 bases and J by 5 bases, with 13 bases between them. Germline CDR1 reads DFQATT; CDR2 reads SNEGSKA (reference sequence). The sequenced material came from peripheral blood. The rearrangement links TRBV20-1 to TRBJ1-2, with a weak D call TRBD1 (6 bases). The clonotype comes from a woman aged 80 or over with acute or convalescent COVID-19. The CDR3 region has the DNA TGCAGTGCTAGTGGGGCAGGGGAGTATGGCTACACCTTC. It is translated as CSASGAGEYGYTF.